Sequencing of this TCR beta chain was carried out in a study of cytotoxic CD8 clonotypes in ibrutinib-treated CLL. Study information: Complete response was seen in 2 patients and partial in approximately 24; around twelve progressed and some 14 stayed remitted after a median roughly 70 months. Regarding the study as a whole: The public clonotypes identified were infrequent and showed contraction or stability on treatment. Pretreatment clonality was elevated relative to age-matched healthy donors and paralleled circulating CD8+ T-cell counts.

The length of the CDR3 is 17 residues. V trimming: 2 bases; J trimming: 0 bases; junction bases outside the gene matches: 10. Per germline, CDR1 MGHRA and CDR2 YSYEKL. Details on this clone: Its antigen is as yet unknown.

Generated by immunoSEQ multiplex PCR, the TCRdb table keeps only in-frame clones and is missing some. The table has about 330,000 clones, around 66% seen once; the top ten hold around 6.3%. The sample consisted of PBMCs, taken after 36 months of ibrutinib treatment. The TCR comes from a human donor with chronic lymphocytic leukemia. This rearrangement joins TRBV4-1 to TRBJ2-7; TRBD2 agrees at 7 bases. The CDR3 DNA is TGCGCCAGCAGCCAACGATGGGCGGGGGAGAGCTCCTACGAGCAGTACTTC. Translating gives CASSQRWAGESSYEQYF.